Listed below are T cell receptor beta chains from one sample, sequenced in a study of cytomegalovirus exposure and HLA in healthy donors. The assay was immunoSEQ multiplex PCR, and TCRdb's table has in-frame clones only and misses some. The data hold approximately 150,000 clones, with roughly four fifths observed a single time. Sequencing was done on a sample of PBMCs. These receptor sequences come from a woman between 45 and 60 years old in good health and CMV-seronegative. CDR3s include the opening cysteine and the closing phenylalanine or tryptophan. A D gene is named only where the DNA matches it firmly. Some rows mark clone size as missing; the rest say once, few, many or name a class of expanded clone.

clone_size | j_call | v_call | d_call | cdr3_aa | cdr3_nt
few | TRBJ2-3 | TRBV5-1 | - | CASSQGMGPGPTDTQYF | TGCGCCAGCAGCCAGGGAATGGGTCCCGGTCCCACAGATACGCAGTATTTT
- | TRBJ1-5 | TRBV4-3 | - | CASSQVATENQPQHF | TGCGCCAGCAGCCAAGTCGCGACAGAGAATCAGCCCCAGCATTTT
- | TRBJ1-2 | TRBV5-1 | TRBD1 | CASSKDRGTYGYTF | TGCGCCAGCAGCAAGGACAGGGGGACCTATGGCTACACCTTC
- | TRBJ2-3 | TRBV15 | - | CATSRAPTGTDTQYF | TGTGCCACCAGCAGAGCCCCAACCGGGACAGATACGCAGTATTTT
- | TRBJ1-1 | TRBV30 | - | CAWSDREAFF | TGTGCCTGGAGCGACAGAGAAGCTTTCTTT
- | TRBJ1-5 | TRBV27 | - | CASSYSHSNQPQHF | TGTGCCAGCAGTTATAGTCATAGCAATCAGCCCCAGCATTTT
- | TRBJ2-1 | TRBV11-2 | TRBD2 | CASSLVYGLADNEQFF | TGTGCCAGCAGCTTAGTCTACGGACTAGCGGACAATGAGCAGTTCTTC
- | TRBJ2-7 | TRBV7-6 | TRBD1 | CASSATGGSSYEQYF | TGTGCCAGCAGCGCAACAGGGGGGTCGTCCTACGAGCAGTACTTC
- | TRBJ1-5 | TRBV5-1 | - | CASSFEGGSNQPQHF | TGCGCCAGCAGTTTCGAAGGGGGTAGCAATCAGCCCCAGCATTTT
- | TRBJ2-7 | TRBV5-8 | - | CASSLQGPTEEQYF | TGTGCCAGCAGCTTGCAAGGCCCTACGGAGGAGCAGTACTTC
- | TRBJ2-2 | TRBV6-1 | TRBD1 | CASSEAGRGTGELFF | TGTGCCAGCAGTGAAGCTGGCAGGGGGACCGGGGAGCTGTTTTTT
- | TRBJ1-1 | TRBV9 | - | CASSVLTQPNQAFF | TGTGCCAGCAGCGTCCTAACTCAACCAAACCAAGCTTTCTTT
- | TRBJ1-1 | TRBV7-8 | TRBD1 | CASSLLTGDMGEAFF | TGTGCCAGCAGCTTATTAACAGGGGATATGGGTGAAGCTTTCTTT
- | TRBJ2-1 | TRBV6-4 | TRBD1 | CASSDGTDHNEQFF | TGTGCCAGCAGTGACGGGACAGACCACAATGAGCAGTTCTTC
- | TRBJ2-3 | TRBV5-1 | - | CASSEGSLADTQYF | TGCGCCAGCAGTGAGGGCTCTCTAGCGGATACGCAGTATTTT
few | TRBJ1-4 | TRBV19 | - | CASKARGDATNEKLFF | TGTGCCAGTAAGGCCAGGGGAGATGCAACTAATGAAAAACTGTTTTTT
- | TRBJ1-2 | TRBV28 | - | CASSSEVLNYGYTF | TGTGCCAGCAGTTCGGAGGTGCTTAACTATGGCTACACCTTC
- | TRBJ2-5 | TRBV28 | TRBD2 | CASSPTVAGGETQYF | TGTGCCAGCAGTCCCACGGTAGCGGGAGGAGAGACCCAGTACTTC
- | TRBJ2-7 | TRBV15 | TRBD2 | CATSRDRASGVRYF | TGTGCCACCAGCAGAGATCGAGCTAGCGGGGTCCGGTACTTC
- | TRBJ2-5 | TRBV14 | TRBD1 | CASSQTRGETQYF | TGTGCCAGCAGCCAGACCAGGGGGGAGACCCAGTACTTC
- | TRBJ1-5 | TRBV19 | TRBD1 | CASSIAPPRTGEITF | TGTGCCAGTAGTATAGCCCCTCCGAGGACAGGCGAGATTACTTTT
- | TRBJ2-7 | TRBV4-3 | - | CASSQDRGLYEQYF | TGCGCCAGCAGCCAAGATCGAGGCCTCTACGAGCAGTACTTC
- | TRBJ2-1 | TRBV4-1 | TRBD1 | CASSQDQGQGAIEQFF | TGCGCCAGCAGCCAAGATCAGGGCCAGGGGGCTATTGAGCAGTTCTTC
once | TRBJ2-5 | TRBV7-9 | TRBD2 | CASSLRRLARETQYF | TGTGCCAGCAGCTTGCGACGACTAGCCCGGGAGACCCAGTACTTC
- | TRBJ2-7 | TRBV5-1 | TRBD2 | CASSFSSGVVHEQYF | TGCGCCAGCAGCTTTTCTAGCGGAGTCGTTCACGAGCAGTACTTC
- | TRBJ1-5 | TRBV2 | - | CASVFGRYQPQHF | TGTGCCAGCGTGTTCGGGAGATATCAGCCCCAGCATTTT
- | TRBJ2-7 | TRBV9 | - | CASSVESGSYEQYF | TGTGCCAGCAGCGTAGAGTCAGGTTCCTACGAGCAGTACTTC
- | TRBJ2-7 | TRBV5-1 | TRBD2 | CASRIGLAGFYEQYF | TGCGCCAGCAGAATCGGACTAGCGGGATTCTACGAGCAGTACTTC
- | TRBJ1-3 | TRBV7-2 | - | CASSLDGNRDVNTIYF | TGTGCCAGCAGCTTAGACGGGAACCGAGACGTAAACACCATATATTTT
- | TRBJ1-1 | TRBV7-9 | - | CASSFGLNTEAFF | TGTGCCAGCAGCTTTGGCCTGAACACTGAAGCTTTCTTT
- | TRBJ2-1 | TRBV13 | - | CASSLGGGEQFF | TGTGCCAGCAGCTTAGGGGGCGGGGAGCAGTTCTTC
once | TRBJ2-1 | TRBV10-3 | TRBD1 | CASLTGQGVGEQFF | TGTGCCAGCCTTACGGGACAGGGGGTTGGTGAGCAGTTCTTC
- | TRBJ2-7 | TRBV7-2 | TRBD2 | CASSVGLAGGYEQYF | TGTGCCAGCAGCGTTGGACTAGCGGGGGGCTACGAGCAGTACTTC
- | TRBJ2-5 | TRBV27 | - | CASNPQGSETQYF | TGTGCCAGCAATCCACAGGGTTCAGAGACCCAGTACTTC
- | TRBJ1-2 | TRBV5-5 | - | CASSRRLAANYGYTF | TGTGCCAGCAGTCGTCGACTCGCCGCTAACTATGGCTACACCTTC
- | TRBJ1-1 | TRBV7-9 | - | CSAGLQHMNTEAFF | TGTTCCGCAGGCTTGCAGCACATGAACACTGAAGCTTTCTTT
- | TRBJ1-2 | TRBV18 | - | CASSPLGAVRNGYTF | TGTGCCAGCTCACCTTTGGGGGCCGTGAGGAATGGCTACACCTTC
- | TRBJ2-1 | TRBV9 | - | CASSVQGLGDRGEQFF | TGTGCCAGCAGCGTCCAGGGTCTGGGTGACAGAGGTGAGCAGTTCTTC
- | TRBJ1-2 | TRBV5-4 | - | CASSPGGHLYGYTF | TGTGCCAGCAGCCCTGGCGGACACCTCTATGGCTACACCTTC
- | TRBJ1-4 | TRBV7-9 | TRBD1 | CSSSSGTAVEKLFF | TGTTCCAGCAGCTCCGGGACAGCCGTGGAAAAACTGTTTTTT